This T cell receptor (beta chain) was captured by sequencing in a study of cytomegalovirus exposure and HLA in healthy donors. As for the study in general: Early release data held about 92 million unique TCRs from HLA-typed donors. Study outcomes and limitations: In most subjects, TCR beta sequences reportedly gave accurate predictions of HLA-A and HLA-B alleles. Cytomegalovirus-associated TCR beta chains were listed, numbering around 150. For TCR beta chains, V- and J-gene trimming was later linked to a missense DCLRE1C variant.

Use of 60 Vbeta and 13 Jbeta primers characterized the PCR. TCRdb keeps only in-frame clones here, not all; method: immunoSEQ multiplex PCR. The top ten hold about 2% of the sample, which has 150,000 to 200,000 clones, around 81% seen once. The table lists this clone with a count of one. What it binds is unknown. J gave up 3 bases and V 9 bases, and 5 bases lay outside the gene matches. CDR1 is LNHDA, CDR2 SQIVND, per germline (reference sequence). The CDR3 has 14 residues. Sequenced material: PBMCs. V is TRBV19 and J is TRBJ2-2; TRBD2 aligns across 9 bases. The clonotype was recovered from a woman younger than 45 in good health and CMV-seronegative. CDR3 coding DNA: TGTGCCAGCCGGACTAGCGAGTACACCGGGGAGCTGTTTTTT. The encoded protein is CASRTSEYTGELFF.